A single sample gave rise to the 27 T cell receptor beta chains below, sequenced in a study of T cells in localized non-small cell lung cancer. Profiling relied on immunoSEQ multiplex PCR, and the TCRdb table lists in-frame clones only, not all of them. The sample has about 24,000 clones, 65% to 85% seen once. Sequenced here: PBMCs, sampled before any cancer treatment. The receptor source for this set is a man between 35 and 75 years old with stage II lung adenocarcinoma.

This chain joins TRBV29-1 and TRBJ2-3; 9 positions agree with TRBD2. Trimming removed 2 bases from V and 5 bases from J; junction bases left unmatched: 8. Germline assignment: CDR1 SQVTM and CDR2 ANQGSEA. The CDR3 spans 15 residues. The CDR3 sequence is CSVEFSGSRRDTQYF. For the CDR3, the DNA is TGCAGCGTTGAATTTAGCGGGAGTCGGAGAGATACGCAGTATTTT.

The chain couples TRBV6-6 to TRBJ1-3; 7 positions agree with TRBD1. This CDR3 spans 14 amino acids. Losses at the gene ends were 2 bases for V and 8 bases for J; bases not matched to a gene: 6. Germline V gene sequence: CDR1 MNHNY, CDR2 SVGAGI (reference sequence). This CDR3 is CASSYGYQGDTIYF. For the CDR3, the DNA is TGTGCCAGCAGTTACGGGTACCAGGGGGACACCATATATTTT.

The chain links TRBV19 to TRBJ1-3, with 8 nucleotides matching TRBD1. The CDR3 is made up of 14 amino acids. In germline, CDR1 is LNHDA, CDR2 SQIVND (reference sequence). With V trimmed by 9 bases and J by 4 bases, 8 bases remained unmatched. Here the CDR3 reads CASAARGQGNTIYF. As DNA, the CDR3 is TGTGCCAGCGCAGCCAGGGGGCAAGGAAACACCATATATTTT.

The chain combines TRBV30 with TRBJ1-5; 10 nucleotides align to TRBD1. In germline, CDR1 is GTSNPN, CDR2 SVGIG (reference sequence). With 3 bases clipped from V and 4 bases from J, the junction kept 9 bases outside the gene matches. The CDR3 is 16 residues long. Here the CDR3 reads CAWRSGTGARNQPQHF. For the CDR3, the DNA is TGTGCCTGGAGGTCAGGGACAGGGGCACGAAATCAGCCCCAGCATTTT.

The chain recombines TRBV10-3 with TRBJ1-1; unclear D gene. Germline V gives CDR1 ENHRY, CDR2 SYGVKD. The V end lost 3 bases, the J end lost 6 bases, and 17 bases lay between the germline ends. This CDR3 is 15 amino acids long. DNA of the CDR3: TGTGCCATCAGTGAAATGAGGGCAGTGGAGGCTGAAGCTTTCTTT. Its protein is CAISEMRAVEAEAFF.

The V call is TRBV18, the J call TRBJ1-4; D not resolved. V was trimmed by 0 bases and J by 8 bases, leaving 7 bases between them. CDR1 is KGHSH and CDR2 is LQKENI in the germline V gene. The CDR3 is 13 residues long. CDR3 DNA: TGTGCCAGCTCACCACCGCTACGGGAAAAACTGTTTTTT. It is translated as CASSPPLREKLFF. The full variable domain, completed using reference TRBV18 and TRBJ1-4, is NAGVMQNPRHLVRRRGQEARLRCSPMKGHSHVYWYRQLPEEGLKFMVYLQKENIIDESGMPKERFSAEFPKEGPSILRIQQVVRGDSAAYFCASSPPLREKLFFGSGTQLSVL.

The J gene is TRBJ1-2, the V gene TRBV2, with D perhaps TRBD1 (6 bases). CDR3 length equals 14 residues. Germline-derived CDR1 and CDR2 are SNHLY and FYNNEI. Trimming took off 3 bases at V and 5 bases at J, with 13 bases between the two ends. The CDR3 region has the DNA TGTGCCAGCAGTGATATGGACAGAACTTATGGCTACACCTTC. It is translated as CASSDMDRTYGYTF.

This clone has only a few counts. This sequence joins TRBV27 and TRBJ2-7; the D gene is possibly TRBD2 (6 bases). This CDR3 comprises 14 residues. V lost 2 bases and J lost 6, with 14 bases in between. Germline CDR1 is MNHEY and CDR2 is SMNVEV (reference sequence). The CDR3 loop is CASSLGAAGLEQYF. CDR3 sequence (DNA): TGTGCCAGCAGTTTAGGGGCGGCGGGGCTCGAGCAGTACTTC.

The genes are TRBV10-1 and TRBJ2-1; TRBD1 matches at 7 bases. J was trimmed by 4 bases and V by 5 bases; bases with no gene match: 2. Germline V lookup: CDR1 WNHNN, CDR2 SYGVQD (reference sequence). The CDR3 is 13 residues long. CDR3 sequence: CASSTDRYNEQFF. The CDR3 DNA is TGCGCCAGCAGTACGGACAGGTACAATGAGCAGTTCTTC.

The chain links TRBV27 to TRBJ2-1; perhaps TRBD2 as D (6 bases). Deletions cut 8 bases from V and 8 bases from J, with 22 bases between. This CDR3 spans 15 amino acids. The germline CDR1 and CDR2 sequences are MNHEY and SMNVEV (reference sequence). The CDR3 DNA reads TGTGCCAGCCGACGGGAGCGGCAACCCTGGGATGAGCAGTTCTTC. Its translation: CASRRERQPWDEQFF.

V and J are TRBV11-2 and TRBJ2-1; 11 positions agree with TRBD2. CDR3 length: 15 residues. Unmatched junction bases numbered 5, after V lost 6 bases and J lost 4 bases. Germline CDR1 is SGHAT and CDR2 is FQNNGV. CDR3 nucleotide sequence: TGTGCCAGCAGGGCACTAGCGGGAGTGTACAATGAGCAGTTCTTC. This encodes CASRALAGVYNEQFF.

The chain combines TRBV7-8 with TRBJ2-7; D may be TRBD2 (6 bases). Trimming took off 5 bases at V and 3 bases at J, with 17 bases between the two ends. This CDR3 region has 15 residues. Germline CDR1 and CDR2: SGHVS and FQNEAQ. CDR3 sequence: CASSPLAAVFYEQYF. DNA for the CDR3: TGTGCCAGCAGCCCTTTAGCGGCAGTATTCTACGAGCAGTACTTC.

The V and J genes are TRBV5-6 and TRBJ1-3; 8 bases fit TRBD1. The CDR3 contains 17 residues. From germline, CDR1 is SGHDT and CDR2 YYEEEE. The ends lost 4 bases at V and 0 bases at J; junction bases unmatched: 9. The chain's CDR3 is CASSPGDRRDSGNTIYF. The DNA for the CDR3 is TGTGCCAGCAGCCCGGGGGACAGGAGAGACTCTGGAAACACCATATATTTT.

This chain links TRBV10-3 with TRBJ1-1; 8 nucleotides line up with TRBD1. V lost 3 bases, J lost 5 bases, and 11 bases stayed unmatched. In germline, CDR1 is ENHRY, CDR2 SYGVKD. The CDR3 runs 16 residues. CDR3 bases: TGTGCCATCAGTGACGGCCTAGGGACAGGTGGAACTGAAGCTTTCTTT. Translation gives CAISDGLGTGGTEAFF.

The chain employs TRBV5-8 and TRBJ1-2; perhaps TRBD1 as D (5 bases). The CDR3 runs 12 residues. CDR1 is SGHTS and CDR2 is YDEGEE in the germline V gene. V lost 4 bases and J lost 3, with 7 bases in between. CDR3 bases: TGTGCCAGCAGCAGGGACTACTATGGCTACACCTTC. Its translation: CASSRDYYGYTF.

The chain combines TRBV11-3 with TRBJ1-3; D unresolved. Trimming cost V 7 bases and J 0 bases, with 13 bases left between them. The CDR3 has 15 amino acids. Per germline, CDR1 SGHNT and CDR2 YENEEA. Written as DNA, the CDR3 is TGTGCCAGCAACCCAGGACGGTACTCTGGAAACACCATATATTTT. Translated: CASNPGRYSGNTIYF. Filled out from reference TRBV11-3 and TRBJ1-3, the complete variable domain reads EAGVVQSPRYKIIEKKQPVAFWCNPISGHNTLYWYLQNLGQGPELLIRYENEEAVDDSQLPKDRFSAERLKGVDSTLKIQPAELGDSAVYLCASNPGRYSGNTIYFGEGSWLTVV.

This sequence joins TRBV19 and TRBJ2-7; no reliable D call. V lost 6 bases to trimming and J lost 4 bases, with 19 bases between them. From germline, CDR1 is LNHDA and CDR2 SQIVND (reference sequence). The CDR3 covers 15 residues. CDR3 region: CASSSRVGYLYEQYF. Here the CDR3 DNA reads TGTGCCAGTAGCTCACGAGTCGGGTACCTTTACGAGCAGTACTTC.

As DNA, the CDR3 is TGTGCCAGCAGCTCAGGAACCGCTGGAAACACCATATATTTT. It translates to CASSSGTAGNTIYF. The chain couples TRBV7-3 to TRBJ1-3; D is unresolved. CDR1 is SGHTA, CDR2 FQGTGA, per germline. Deletions cut 4 bases from V and 2 bases from J, with 9 bases between. The CDR3 extends over 14 amino acids.

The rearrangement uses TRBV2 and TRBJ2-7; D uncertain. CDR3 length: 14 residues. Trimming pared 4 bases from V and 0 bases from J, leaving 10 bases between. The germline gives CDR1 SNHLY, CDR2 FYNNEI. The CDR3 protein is CASSAGRSSYEQYF. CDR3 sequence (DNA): TGTGCCAGCAGTGCCGGACGTAGCTCCTACGAGCAGTACTTC. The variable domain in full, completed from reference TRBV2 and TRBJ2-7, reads EPEVTQTPSHQVTQMGQEVILRCVPISNHLYFYWYRQILGQKVEFLVSFYNNEISEKSEIFDDQFSVERPDGSNFTLKIRSTKLEDSAMYFCASSAGRSSYEQYFGPGTRLTVT.

The CDR3 protein is CASRSQGNFYTF. The CDR3 coding sequence is TGTGCCAGCAGGTCACAGGGGAACTTCTACACCTTC. This chain connects TRBV6-5 to TRBJ1-2, with 7 bases aligning to TRBD1. J was trimmed by 10 bases and V by 6 bases; bases with no gene match: 8. The CDR3 sequence is 12 residues long. Germline CDR1 is MNHEY and CDR2 is SVGAGI.

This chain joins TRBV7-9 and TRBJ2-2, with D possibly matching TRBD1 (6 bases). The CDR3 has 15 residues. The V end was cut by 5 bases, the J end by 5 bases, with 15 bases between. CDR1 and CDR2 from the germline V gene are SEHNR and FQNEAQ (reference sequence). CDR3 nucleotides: TGTGCCAGCAGCCCTCAAGGGGGACCTACCGGGGAGCTGTTTTTT. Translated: CASSPQGGPTGELFF.

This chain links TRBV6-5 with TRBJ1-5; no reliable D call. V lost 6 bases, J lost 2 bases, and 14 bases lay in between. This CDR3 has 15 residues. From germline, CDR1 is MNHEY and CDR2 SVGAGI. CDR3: CASRAGSGGNQPQHF. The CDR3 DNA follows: TGTGCCAGCAGGGCGGGGTCTGGGGGCAATCAGCCCCAGCATTTT.

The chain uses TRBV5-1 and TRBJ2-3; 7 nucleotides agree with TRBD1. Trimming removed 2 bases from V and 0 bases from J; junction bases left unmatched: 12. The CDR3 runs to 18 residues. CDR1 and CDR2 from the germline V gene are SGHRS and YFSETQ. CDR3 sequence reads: CASSFLPGQLISTDTQYF. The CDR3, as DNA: TGCGCCAGCAGCTTTTTGCCGGGACAGCTTATTAGCACAGATACGCAGTATTTT.

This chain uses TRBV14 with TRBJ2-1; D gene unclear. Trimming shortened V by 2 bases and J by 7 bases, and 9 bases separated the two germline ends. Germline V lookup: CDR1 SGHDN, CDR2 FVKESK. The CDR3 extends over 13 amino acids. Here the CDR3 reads CASSQTLSNEQFF. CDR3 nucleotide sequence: TGTGCCAGCAGCCAAACGCTGTCAAATGAGCAGTTCTTC.

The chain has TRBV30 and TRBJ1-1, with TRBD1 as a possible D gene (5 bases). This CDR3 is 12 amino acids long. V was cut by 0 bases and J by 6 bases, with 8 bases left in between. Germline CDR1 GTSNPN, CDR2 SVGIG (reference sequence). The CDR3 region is CAWSVMGPEAFF. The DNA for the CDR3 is TGTGCCTGGAGTGTAATGGGGCCTGAAGCTTTCTTT.

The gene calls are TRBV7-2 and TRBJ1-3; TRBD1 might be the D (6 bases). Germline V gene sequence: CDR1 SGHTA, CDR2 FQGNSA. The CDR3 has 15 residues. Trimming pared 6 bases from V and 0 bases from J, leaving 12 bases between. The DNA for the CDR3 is TGTGCCAGCAGTCTTATACAGGGCTCTGGAAACACCATATATTTT. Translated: CASSLIQGSGNTIYF.

The CDR3 spells CATSRVGGLEDKNIQYF. As DNA, the CDR3 is TGTGCCACCAGCAGAGTGGGTGGGCTGGAGGACAAAAACATTCAGTACTTC. The gene calls are TRBV15 and TRBJ2-4; perhaps TRBD2 as D (5 bases). The V gene's germline CDR1 is LNHNV and CDR2 YYDKDF (reference sequence). V gave up 1 base and J gave up 3 bases, with 16 bases separating them. The CDR3 is 17 residues long. Supplemented by reference TRBV15 and TRBJ2-4, the full variable domain reads DAMVIQNPRYQVTQFGKPVTLSCSQTLNHNVMYWYQQKSSQAPKLLFHYYDKDFNNEADTPDNFQSRRPNTSFCFLDIRSPGLGDTAMYLCATSRVGGLEDKNIQYFGAGTRLSVL.